This T cell receptor beta chain was identified in a study of cytomegalovirus exposure and HLA in healthy donors. Germline V gene lookup returns CDR1 MNHNS and CDR2 SASEGT. The CDR3 is 14 amino acids. V trimming: 5 bases; J trimming: 7 bases; junction bases outside the gene matches: 8. On this clone itself: Its target is unknown.

With 60 Vbeta and 13 Jbeta primers, the PCR was carried out. As processed by the authors: About 10 million shared chains were among the about 80 million unique TCR beta chains that a later analysis counted. TCRdb keeps only in-frame clones here, not all; method: immunoSEQ multiplex PCR. V, J and clone size were drawn from that table, and D and trimming were deduced from the DNA. The table shows roughly 150,000 clones, with roughly 80% occurring only once. Study-wide findings and caveats: Links to common viral pathogens appeared, in a later analysis, for several of the most significant clusters. Generally TCR sequences proved uncommon, though certain public TCRs appeared in numerous donors.

Material for sequencing was PBMCs. This receptor was taken from a man aged 25 to 40 in good health and CMV-seronegative. The chain links TRBV6-1 to TRBJ2-1; 7 nucleotides line up with TRBD2. CDR3 sequence (DNA): TGTGCCAGCAGTCGGGGGGAGGAGGTTAATGAGCAGTTCTTC. It translates to CASSRGEEVNEQFF.